What follows are 4 T cell receptor beta chains derived from one specimen sequenced in a study of T cell changes during pregnancy in multiple sclerosis. Profiling relied on immunoSEQ multiplex PCR, and the TCRdb table lists in-frame clones only, not all of them. The top ten clones hold more than 1.3% of a sample with 70,000 or so clones, about nine tenths of them seen once. The sequencing here drew on peripheral blood, taken in the third trimester of pregnancy. These receptor sequences come from a female donor with multiple sclerosis, enrolled in a pregnancy study.

J is TRBJ2-3 and V is TRBV5-8, with a weak D call TRBD2 (5 bases). This CDR3 is 15 amino acids long. Trimming pared 1 base from V and 2 bases from J, leaving 11 bases between. CDR1 SGHTS and CDR2 YDEGEE come from the germline V gene. The CDR3 loop is CASSLSGKITDTQYF. The CDR3 nucleotides read TGTGCCAGCAGCTTGTCCGGGAAGATCACAGATACGCAGTATTTT.

The chain links TRBV5-8 to TRBJ2-1; TRBD1 is a possible D gene (6 bases). Germline assignment: CDR1 SGHTS and CDR2 YDEGEE. The length of the CDR3 is 14 residues. The V and J ends lost 1 base and 6 bases respectively, with 11 bases between them. The CDR3 reads CASSLWGQPNEQFF. For the CDR3, the DNA is TGTGCCAGCAGCTTGTGGGGGCAACCCAATGAGCAGTTCTTC.

The chain recombines TRBV5-1 with TRBJ2-7, with D hard to call. The CDR3 is made up of 14 amino acids. V lost 4 bases and J 6 bases, leaving 17 bases between the germline ends. Per the germline V gene, CDR1 is SGHRS and CDR2 is YFSETQ. DNA of the CDR3: TGCGCCAGCAGCCCTTCTCCCGCGAATCTCGAGCAGTACTTC. It yields the protein CASSPSPANLEQYF.

The V call is TRBV7-9, the J call TRBJ2-5, with D unclear. This CDR3 is built from 12 residues. Germline V gene lookup returns CDR1 SEHNR and CDR2 FQNEAQ (reference sequence). V lost 5 bases and J lost 5, with 9 bases in between. The CDR3 DNA follows: TGTGCCAGCAGCCCGAACATCGAGACCCAGTACTTC. Protein product: CASSPNIETQYF.